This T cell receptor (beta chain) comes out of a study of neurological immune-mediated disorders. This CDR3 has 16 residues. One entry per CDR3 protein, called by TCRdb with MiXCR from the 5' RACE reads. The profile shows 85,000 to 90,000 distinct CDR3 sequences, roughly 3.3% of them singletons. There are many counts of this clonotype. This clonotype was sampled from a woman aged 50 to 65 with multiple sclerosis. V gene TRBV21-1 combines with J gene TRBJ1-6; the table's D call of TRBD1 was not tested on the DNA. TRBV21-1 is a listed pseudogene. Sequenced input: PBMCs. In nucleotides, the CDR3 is TGTGCCAGCAGCAGGGAGGGGGCCCCCTATAATTCACCCCTCCACTTT. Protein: CASSREGAPYNSPLHF.